A single T cell receptor (beta chain) is shown here with its context. The CDR3 loop spans 12 amino acids. Germline V gives CDR1 MNHNY, CDR2 SVGAGI (reference sequence). V lost 4 bases, J lost 1 base, and 4 bases lay in between. Method: immunoSEQ multiplex PCR; TCRdb's copy keeps in-frame clones and lacks some. Of 50,000 to 65,000 clones in the sample, 70% to 90% were seen once. This sample was included in a study of a mutant IDH1 vaccine in newly diagnosed glioma. Overall study: It was radiotherapy, temozolomide, or both that patients received previously, with most receiving both.

Time point noted: baseline, week 1 (first vaccination visit). Treatment noted: pre-vaccination baseline after standard-of-care therapy. The material was PBMCs, obtained from a glioma patient treated with radiotherapy, temozolomide or both. The rearrangement links TRBV6-6 to TRBJ1-1; D not certain. This TCR was sampled from a man aged 18 to 35 with glioma. CDR3 amino acids: CASSSQNTEAFF. The CDR3 DNA reads as TGTGCCAGCAGTTCACAGAACACTGAAGCTTTCTTT.